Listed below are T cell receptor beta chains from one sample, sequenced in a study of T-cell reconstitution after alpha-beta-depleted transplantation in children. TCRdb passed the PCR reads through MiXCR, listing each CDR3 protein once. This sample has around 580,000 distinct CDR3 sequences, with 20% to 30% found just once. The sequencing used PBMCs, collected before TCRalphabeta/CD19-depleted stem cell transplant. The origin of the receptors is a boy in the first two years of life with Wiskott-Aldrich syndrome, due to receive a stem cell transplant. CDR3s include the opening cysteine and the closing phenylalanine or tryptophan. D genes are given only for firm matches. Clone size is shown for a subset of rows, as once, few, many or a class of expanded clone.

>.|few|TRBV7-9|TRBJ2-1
CASSIWGEKGNNEQFF
TGTGCCAGCAGCATCTGGGGGGAGAAGGGAAACAATGAGCAGTTCTTC
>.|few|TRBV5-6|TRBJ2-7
CASSQIDREGEQYF
TGTGCCAGCAGCCAGATCGACAGGGAGGGAGAGCAGTACTTC
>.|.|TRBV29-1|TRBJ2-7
CSVEEGRGGEQYF
TGCAGCGTTGAAGAGGGGCGGGGAGGCGAGCAGTACTTC
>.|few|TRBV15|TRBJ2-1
CATSRDKAGSYNEQFF
TGTGCCACCAGCAGAGATAAGGCAGGTAGCTACAATGAGCAGTTCTTC
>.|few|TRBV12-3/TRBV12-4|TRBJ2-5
CASSSWTAGQETQYF
TGTGCCAGCAGCTCTTGGACAGCCGGCCAAGAGACCCAGTACTTC
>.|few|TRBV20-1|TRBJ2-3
CSAEKGSDTQYF
TGCAGTGCCGAGAAGGGATCGGATACGCAGTATTTT
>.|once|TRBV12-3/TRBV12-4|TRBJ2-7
CASSSGEESYEQYF
TGTGCCAGCAGTTCAGGGGAGGAGTCCTACGAGCAGTACTTC
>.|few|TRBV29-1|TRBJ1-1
CSVISRNTEAFF
TGCAGCGTTATATCCAGAAACACTGAAGCTTTCTTT
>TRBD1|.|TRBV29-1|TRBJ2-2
CSVWTGGVGPNTGELFF
TGCAGCGTCTGGACAGGGGGCGTGGGGCCGAACACCGGGGAGCTGTTTTTT
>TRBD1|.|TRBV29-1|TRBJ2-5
CSHRATGGDETQYF
TGCAGCCACCGGGCGACAGGGGGCGACGAGACCCAGTACTTC
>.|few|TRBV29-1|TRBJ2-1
CSGLYNEQFF
TGCAGCGGACTCTACAATGAGCAGTTCTTC
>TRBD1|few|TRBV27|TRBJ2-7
CASSLGGTGKRYEQYF
TGTGCCAGCAGTTTAGGGGGGACAGGGAAGCGATACGAGCAGTACTTC
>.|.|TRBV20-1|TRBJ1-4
CSAGTPRAGINEKLFF
TGCAGTGCAGGCACACCCAGGGCTGGGATCAATGAAAAACTGTTTTTT
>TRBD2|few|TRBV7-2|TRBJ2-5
CASRNGAGVFETQYF
TGTGCCAGCAGAAACGGAGCGGGAGTCTTTGAGACCCAGTACTTC
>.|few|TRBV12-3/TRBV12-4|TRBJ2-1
CASSLQGSRDNEQFF
TGTGCCAGCAGTTTACAGGGGTCCCGAGACAATGAGCAGTTCTTC
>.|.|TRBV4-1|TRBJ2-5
CASSQEKWRQETQYF
TGCGCCAGCAGCCAAGAAAAGTGGAGGCAAGAGACCCAGTACTTC
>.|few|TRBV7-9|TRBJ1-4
CASSYRQEGDEKLFF
TGTGCCAGCAGCTACAGACAGGAAGGGGATGAAAAACTGTTTTTT
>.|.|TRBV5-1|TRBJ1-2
CASSSRENNYGYTF
TGCGCCAGCAGCTCCCGGGAGAACAACTATGGCTACACCTTC
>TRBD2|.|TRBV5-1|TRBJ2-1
CASSHGLAGGLYNEQFF
TGCGCCAGCAGCCACGGACTAGCGGGAGGCCTCTACAATGAGCAGTTCTTC
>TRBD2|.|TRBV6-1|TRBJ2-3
CASSAGRPTDTQYF
TGTGCCAGCAGTGCCGGGAGGCCCACAGATACGCAGTATTTT